The next 5 T cell receptor beta chains were all read from a single sample in a study of blood T cell repertoires in COVID-19. Libraries were prepared by immunoSEQ multiplex PCR; TCRdb keeps only in-frame clonotypes and omits some of them. The sample contains roughly 290,000 clones, roughly 84% of which appear only once. The material sequenced was peripheral blood. These receptors all come from a human donor with COVID-19, enrolled during active disease. The donor label of this sample is uncertain.

J is TRBJ2-1 and V is TRBV6-2 or TRBV6-3; TRBD2 matches 13 bases. This CDR3 is built from 17 residues. The V gene end was trimmed by 6 bases and the J gene end by 14 bases; junction bases not matched to a gene: 19. Germline assignment: CDR1 MNHEY and CDR2 SVGEGT. The CDR3 coding sequence is TGTGCCAGCAGCTTTACGACTAGCGGGAGGACGGAGGTCGGAAAGTTCTTC. It encodes CASSFTTSGRTEVGKFF.

The chain has TRBV15 and TRBJ2-7; D possibly corresponds to TRBD2 (5 bases). V lost 5 bases and J 3 bases, leaving 11 bases between the germline ends. This CDR3 comprises 13 residues. CDR1 is LNHNV, CDR2 YYDKDF, per germline (reference sequence). CDR3: CATSGSGSYEQYF. In DNA form, the CDR3 reads TGTGCCACCAGCGGAAGTGGGAGCTACGAGCAGTACTTC.

The chain couples TRBV7-3 to TRBJ1-6; 8 bases match TRBD1. In germline, CDR1 is SGHTA, CDR2 FQGTGA. V shed 4 bases, J shed 8 bases, and the junction held 4 bases outside the gene matches. This CDR3 comprises 14 residues. Here the CDR3 reads CASSSQGAYSPLHF. DNA of the CDR3: TGTGCCAGCAGCTCCCAGGGGGCGTATTCACCCCTCCACTTT. Full variable domain (remainder filled in from reference TRBV7-3 and TRBJ1-6): GAGVSQTPSNKVTEKGKYVELRCDPISGHTALYWYRQSLGQGPEFLIYFQGTGAADDSGLPNDRFFAVRPEGSVSTLKIQRTERGDSAVYLCASSSQGAYSPLHFGNGTRLTVT.

The V gene is TRBV30, the J gene TRBJ1-5; TRBD1 matches at 7 bases. This CDR3 contains 13 residues. V trimming: 0 bases; J trimming: 6 bases; junction bases outside the gene matches: 2. The V gene's germline CDR1 is GTSNPN and CDR2 SVGIG (reference sequence). CDR3 in DNA: TGTGCCTGGAGTGTGGGACAGTCTCAGCCCCAGCATTTT. Its protein product is CAWSVGQSQPQHF.

The V and J genes are TRBV2 and TRBJ2-2; a weak D match, TRBD2 (6 bases). Per germline, CDR1 SNHLY and CDR2 FYNNEI. V was clipped by 4 bases and J by 3 bases, with 12 bases between them. The CDR3 is 15 residues long. DNA of the CDR3: TGTGCCAGCAGTGGGGAAACGGGAGACACCGGGGAGCTGTTTTTT. Translating gives CASSGETGDTGELFF.